The 18 T cell receptor beta chains below were found in one sample sequenced in a study of shared clonotypes between healthy human individuals. Libraries were prepared by immunoSEQ multiplex PCR; TCRdb keeps only in-frame clonotypes and omits some of them. The top ten clones hold approximately 12% of a sample with about 450,000 clones, around 80% of them seen once. Sample: PBMCs. The receptors stem from a woman aged 40-49 years in good health. Some clones in this sample may be carry-over from other donors' samples.

As regards this clone: The identical CDR3 is also encoded by other nucleotide sequences in the sample. The chain is built from TRBV27 and TRBJ2-7; TRBD2 matches at 7 bases. Trimming took 6 bases from V and 2 from J; bases not matched to a gene: 1. CDR3 length: 12 residues. Germline CDR1 is MNHEY and CDR2 is SMNVEV (reference sequence). The CDR3 loop is CASSRGAYEQYF. DNA of the CDR3: TGTGCCAGCAGCCGGGGGGCCTACGAGCAGTACTTC.

V usage is TRBV30 and J usage is TRBJ1-5; D may be TRBD1 (6 bases). V lost 7 bases to trimming and J lost 6 bases, with 22 bases between them. This CDR3 has 15 residues. The V gene's germline CDR1 is GTSNPN and CDR2 SVGIG (reference sequence). The CDR3 coding sequence is TGTGCCTTTAGCGAGTCCGGGACAACGGGTCAGCCCCAGCATTTT. This gives the protein CAFSESGTTGQPQHF. The whole variable domain, filled in from reference TRBV30 and TRBJ1-5, reads SQTIHQWPATLVQPVGSPLSLECTVEGTSNPNLYWYRQAAGRGLQLLFYSVGIGQISSEVPQNLSASRPQDRQFILSSKKLLLSDSGFYLCAFSESGTTGQPQHFGDGTRLSIL.

This clone was counted only a few times. This chain's CDR3 is CASSELDVGEQFF. CDR3 sequence (DNA): TGTGCCAGCAGTGAATTGGACGTTGGGGAGCAGTTCTTC. The chain has TRBV2 and TRBJ2-1; D not certain. Germline CDR1 reads SNHLY; CDR2 reads FYNNEI. V was pared by 2 bases and J by 10 bases, with 12 bases between. The CDR3 runs 13 residues.

This clone was seen a few times. This chain uses TRBV28 with TRBJ2-5; the match to TRBD2 covers 16 bases. After removal of 5 bases from V and 6 bases from J, the junction contained 9 bases not matched to a gene. CDR3 length: 17 amino acids. Germline V gene data show CDR1 as MDHEN and CDR2 as SYDVKM. This CDR3 is CASSRPGLAGGRKTQYF. DNA for the CDR3: TGTGCCAGCAGTCGTCCGGGACTAGCGGGAGGGCGGAAGACCCAGTACTTC. Supplemented by reference TRBV28 and TRBJ2-5, the full variable domain reads DVKVTQSSRYLVKRTGEKVFLECVQDMDHENMFWYRQDPGLGLRLIYFSYDVKMKEKGDIPEGYSVSREKKERFSLILESASTNQTSMYLCASSRPGLAGGRKTQYFGPGTRLLVL.

The chain has TRBV15 and TRBJ1-5, with D tentatively TRBD1 (6 bases). Per germline, CDR1 LNHNV and CDR2 YYDKDF (reference sequence). The CDR3 sequence is 14 residues long. Trimming removed 6 bases at V and 4 bases at J, with 13 bases between. The CDR3 DNA is TGTGCCACCAGAGACACAGGGAGGAATCAGCCCCAGCATTTT. Translated, it gives CATRDTGRNQPQHF.

In regard to this clone: This is likely an artifact of a read error, given a far larger clone one base away. This chain joins TRBV1 and TRBJ1-1; the D segment call TRBD1 is taken from the table without a DNA check. TRBV1 is classified as a pseudogene. This CDR3 contains 15 residues. Here the CDR3 DNA reads TGCACCAGCAGCCAAGAAGACAGGGAGAACACTGAAGCTTCCTTT. This codes for CTSSQEDRENTEASF.

The chain carries TRBV19 and TRBJ2-1; tentatively, D is TRBD2 (6 bases). Per the germline V gene, CDR1 is LNHDA and CDR2 is SQIVND (reference sequence). Trimming stripped 6 bases from V and 6 bases from J, with 21 bases between. This CDR3 has 16 amino acids. CDR3 sequence: CASSETGALYANEQFF. In DNA form, the CDR3 reads TGTGCCAGTAGCGAAACGGGAGCCCTGTACGCCAATGAGCAGTTCTTC.

This chain uses TRBV28 with TRBJ1-5, with a possible D match to TRBD1 (5 bases). Germline values: CDR1 MDHEN, CDR2 SYDVKM. Trimming took 5 bases from V and 6 from J, leaving 14 bases between them. CDR3 length equals 14 residues. The CDR3 spells CASSRQLGGQPQHF. DNA for the CDR3: TGTGCCAGCAGTCGACAGCTTGGCGGTCAGCCCCAGCATTTT.

The chain joins TRBV19 to TRBJ1-1; 8 nucleotides align to TRBD1. This CDR3 spans 13 amino acids. Germline lookup yields CDR1 LNHDA and CDR2 SQIVND (reference sequence). Trimming at V came to 5 bases and at J to 3 bases, leaving 2 bases not matched to a gene. The CDR3 spells CASSPTGDTEAFF. The CDR3 bases are TGTGCCAGTAGTCCGACAGGGGACACTGAAGCTTTCTTT.

The chain has TRBV5-1 and TRBJ2-1, with D uncertain. Deletions cut 1 base from V and 0 bases from J, with 8 bases between. Germline CDR1 SGHRS, CDR2 YFSETQ. The CDR3 consists of 15 residues. The CDR3 region has the DNA TGCGCCAGCAGCTTGATGTTTGGCTCCTACAATGAGCAGTTCTTC. This codes for CASSLMFGSYNEQFF.

The CDR3: CASSLGLAATNEQFF. Here the CDR3 DNA reads TGTGCCAGCAGTTTGGGGCTAGCGGCTACCAATGAGCAGTTCTTC. The chain is built from TRBV27 and TRBJ2-1, with 7 positions matching TRBD2. This CDR3 has 15 amino acids. The germline V gene encodes CDR1 MNHEY and CDR2 SMNVEV (reference sequence). With 3 bases clipped from V and 6 bases from J, the junction kept 8 bases outside the gene matches.

The chain employs TRBV19 and TRBJ2-2, with 9 bases matching TRBD1. The CDR3 extends over 14 amino acids. In germline, CDR1 is LNHDA, CDR2 SQIVND (reference sequence). The CDR3 DNA follows: TGTTACAGTAACAGGGGGCGCTCGGCCGGGGAGCTGTTTTTT. Translating it yields CYSNRGRSAGELFF.

This clone came up many times. The chain carries TRBV9 and TRBJ2-1; a weak D match, TRBD1 (6 bases). The CDR3 contains 14 residues. The V gene's germline CDR1 is SGDLS and CDR2 YYNGEE. V was clipped by 3 bases and J by 8 bases, with 15 bases between them. CDR3 residues: CASSGKARGDEQFF. The CDR3 DNA reads as TGTGCCAGCAGCGGGAAGGCCAGGGGAGATGAGCAGTTCTTC.

The chain is built from TRBV2 and TRBJ1-3, with D perhaps matching TRBD1 (6 bases). The CDR3 runs 15 residues. V lost 4 bases and J lost 2, with 12 bases in between. From germline, CDR1 is SNHLY and CDR2 FYNNEI. CDR3 nucleotide sequence: TGTGCCAGCAGTGGAGGTGGGGGCCCTGGAAACACCATATATTTT. Amino acids: CASSGGGGPGNTIYF.

The chain has TRBV9 and TRBJ1-1; D might be TRBD1 (5 bases). The CDR3 totals 14 residues. Germline values: CDR1 SGDLS, CDR2 YYNGEE. V shed 0 bases and J shed 6 bases, with 12 bases lying between them. The CDR3 here is CASSVDARGPEAFF. CDR3 nucleotides: TGTGCCAGCAGCGTAGATGCCCGGGGCCCTGAAGCTTTCTTT. Supplemented by reference TRBV9 and TRBJ1-1, the full variable domain reads DSGVTQTPKHLITATGQRVTLRCSPRSGDLSVYWYQQSLDQGLQFLIQYYNGEERAKGNILERFSAQQFPDLHSELNLSSLELGDSALYFCASSVDARGPEAFFGQGTRLTVV.

This clone was detected many times. The chain links TRBV5-1 to TRBJ2-3; 7 nucleotides agree with TRBD1. J lost 0 bases, V lost 4 bases, and 5 bases had no gene match. Germline V gene sequence: CDR1 SGHRS, CDR2 YFSETQ. The CDR3 is made up of 15 amino acids. This chain's CDR3 is CASSTGQLSTDTQYF. CDR3 bases: TGCGCCAGCAGCACGGGACAGCTTAGCACAGATACGCAGTATTTT.

The V gene is TRBV19, the J gene TRBJ2-5; a weak D match, TRBD1 (6 bases). Trimming took off 8 bases at V and 5 bases at J, with 15 bases between the two ends. The V gene's germline CDR1 is LNHDA and CDR2 SQIVND (reference sequence). This CDR3 has 13 residues. As DNA, the CDR3 is TGTGCCAGTTCGGCCCTAAGGGGGGAGACCCAGTACTTC. Its protein product is CASSALRGETQYF.

On this clone: A far larger clone differs by one base, so this is likely a read error. The chain carries TRBV7-8 and TRBJ2-7; D gene unclear. The germline V gene has CDR1 SGHVS and CDR2 FQNEAQ. The CDR3 has 11 amino acids. Trimming cost V 5 bases and J 0 bases, with 2 bases left between them. The CDR3 sequence: CASSDSYEQYF. The DNA of the CDR3 is TGTGCCAGCAGCGACTCCTACGAGCAGTACTTC.